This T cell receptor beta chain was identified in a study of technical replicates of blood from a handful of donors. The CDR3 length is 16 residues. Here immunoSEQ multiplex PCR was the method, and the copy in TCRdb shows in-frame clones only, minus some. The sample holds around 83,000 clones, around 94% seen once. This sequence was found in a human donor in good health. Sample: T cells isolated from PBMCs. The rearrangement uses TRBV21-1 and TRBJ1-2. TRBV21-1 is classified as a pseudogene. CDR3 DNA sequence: TGTGCCAGCACCCTGCGTGAGTTGCGGTCTAACTATGGCTACACCTTC. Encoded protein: CASTLRELRSNYGYTF.